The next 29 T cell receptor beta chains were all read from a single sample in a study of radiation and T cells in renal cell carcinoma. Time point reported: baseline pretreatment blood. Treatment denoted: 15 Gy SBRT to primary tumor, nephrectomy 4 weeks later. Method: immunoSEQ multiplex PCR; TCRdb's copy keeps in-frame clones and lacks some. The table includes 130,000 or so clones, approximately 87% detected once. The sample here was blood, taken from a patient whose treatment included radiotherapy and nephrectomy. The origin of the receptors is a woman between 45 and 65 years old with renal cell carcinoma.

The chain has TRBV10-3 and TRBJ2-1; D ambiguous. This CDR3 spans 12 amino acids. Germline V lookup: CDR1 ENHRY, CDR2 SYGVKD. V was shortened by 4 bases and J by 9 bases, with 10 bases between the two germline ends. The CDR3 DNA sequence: TGTGCCATCAGTGGGCGGCGGAGTGAGCAGTTCTTC. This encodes CAISGRRSEQFF.

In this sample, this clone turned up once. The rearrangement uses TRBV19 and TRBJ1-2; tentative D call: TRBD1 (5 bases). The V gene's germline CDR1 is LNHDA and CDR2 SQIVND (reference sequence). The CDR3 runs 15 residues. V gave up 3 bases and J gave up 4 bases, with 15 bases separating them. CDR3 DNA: TGTGCCAGTAGTATCGGGGACCCCTCGGGCTATGGCTACACCTTC. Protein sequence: CASSIGDPSGYGYTF. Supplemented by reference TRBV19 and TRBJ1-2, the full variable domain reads DGGITQSPKYLFRKEGQNVTLSCEQNLNHDAMYWYRQDPGQGLRLIYYSQIVNDFQKGDIAEGYSVSREKKESFPLTVTSAQKNPTAFYLCASSIGDPSGYGYTFGSGTRLTVV.

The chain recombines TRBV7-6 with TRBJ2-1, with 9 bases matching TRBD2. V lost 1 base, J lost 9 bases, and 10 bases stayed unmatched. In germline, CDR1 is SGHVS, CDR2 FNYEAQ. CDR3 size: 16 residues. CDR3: CASSLEAGGGAGEQFF. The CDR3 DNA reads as TGTGCCAGCAGCTTAGAGGCGGGCGGGGGGGCCGGTGAGCAGTTCTTC.

The CDR3 nucleotides read TGTGCCAGCAGCTCTCGGACTAGCGTTGGGCTTGAGCAGTTCTTC. As protein: CASSSRTSVGLEQFF. The chain combines TRBV7-2 with TRBJ2-1, with TRBD2 matching 9 bases. The CDR3 contains 15 residues. Trimming cost V 4 bases and J 9 bases; bases outside gene matches: 10. Per the germline V gene, CDR1 is SGHTA and CDR2 is FQGNSA.

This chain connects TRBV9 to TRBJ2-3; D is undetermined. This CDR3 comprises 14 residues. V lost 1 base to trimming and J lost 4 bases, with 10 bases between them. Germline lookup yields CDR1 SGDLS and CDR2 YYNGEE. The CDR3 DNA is TGTGCCAGCAGCGTACGCCCCCTCGCAGATACGCAGTATTTT. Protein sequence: CASSVRPLADTQYF.

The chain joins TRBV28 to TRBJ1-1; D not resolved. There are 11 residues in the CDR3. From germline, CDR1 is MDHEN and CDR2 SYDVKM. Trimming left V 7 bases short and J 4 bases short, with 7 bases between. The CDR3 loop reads CASKDGTEAFF. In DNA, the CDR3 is TGTGCCAGCAAGGATGGCACTGAAGCTTTCTTT. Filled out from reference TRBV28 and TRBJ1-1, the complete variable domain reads DVKVTQSSRYLVKRTGEKVFLECVQDMDHENMFWYRQDPGLGLRLIYFSYDVKMKEKGDIPEGYSVSREKKERFSLILESASTNQTSMYLCASKDGTEAFFGQGTRLTVV.

CDR3 DNA: TGTGCCAGCAGCGTAAGCACAGGAGAAGGGGAGACCCAGTACTTC. Translating gives CASSVSTGEGETQYF. The rearrangement uses TRBV9 and TRBJ2-5; a weak D match, TRBD1 (5 bases). CDR1 is SGDLS and CDR2 is YYNGEE in the germline V gene. V lost 1 base and J 5 bases, leaving 15 bases between the germline ends. The CDR3 is made up of 15 amino acids.

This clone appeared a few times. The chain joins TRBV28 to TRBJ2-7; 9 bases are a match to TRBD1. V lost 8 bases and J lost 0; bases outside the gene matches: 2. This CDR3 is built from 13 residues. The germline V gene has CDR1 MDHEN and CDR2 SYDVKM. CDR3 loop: CASGTGSSYEQYF. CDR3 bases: TGTGCCAGCGGGACAGGGAGCTCCTACGAGCAGTACTTC.

In DNA, the CDR3 is TGCGCCAGCAGCCAAGATCCAGGAAAAGCTTTCTTT. Its protein product is CASSQDPGKAFF. The chain employs TRBV4-3 and TRBJ1-1; no definite D call. The CDR3 totals 12 residues. Germline-derived CDR1 and CDR2 are LGHNA and YSLEER. Trimming cost V 0 bases and J 9 bases, with 8 bases left between them.

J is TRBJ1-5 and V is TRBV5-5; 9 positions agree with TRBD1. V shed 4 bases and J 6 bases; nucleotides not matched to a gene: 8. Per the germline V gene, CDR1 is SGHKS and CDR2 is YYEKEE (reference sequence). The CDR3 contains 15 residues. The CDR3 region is CASSLTGQGSQPQHF. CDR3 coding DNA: TGTGCCAGCAGCCTGACGGGACAGGGAAGTCAGCCCCAGCATTTT.

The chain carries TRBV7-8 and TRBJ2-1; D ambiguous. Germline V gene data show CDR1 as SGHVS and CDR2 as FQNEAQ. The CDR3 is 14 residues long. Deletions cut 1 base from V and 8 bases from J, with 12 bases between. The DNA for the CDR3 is TGTGCCAGCAGCTTAGGTCTCGGTGAAGATGAGCAGTTCTTC. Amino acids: CASSLGLGEDEQFF. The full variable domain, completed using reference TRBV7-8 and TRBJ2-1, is GAGVSQSPRYKVAKRGQDVALRCDPISGHVSLFWYQQALGQGPEFLTYFQNEAQLDKSGLPSDRFFAERPEGSVSTLKIQRTQQEDSAVYLCASSLGLGEDEQFFGPGTRLTVL.

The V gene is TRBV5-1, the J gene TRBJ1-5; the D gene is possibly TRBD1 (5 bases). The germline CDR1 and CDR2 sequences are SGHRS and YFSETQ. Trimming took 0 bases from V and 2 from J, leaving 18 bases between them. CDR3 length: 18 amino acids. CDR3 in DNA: TGCGCCAGCAGCTTGGACAGGACGGTATCTGTGGGCAATCAGCCCCAGCATTTT. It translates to CASSLDRTVSVGNQPQHF.

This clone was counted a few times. The chain's CDR3 is CASSPLPSGTDTQYF. Written as DNA, the CDR3 is TGTGCCAGCTCACCCCTCCCTAGCGGCACAGATACGCAGTATTTT. The V call is TRBV18, the J call TRBJ2-3; possible D gene TRBD2, 6 bases. Germline assignment: CDR1 KGHSH and CDR2 LQKENI. The CDR3 runs 15 residues. The V gene lost 3 bases and the J gene lost 1 base, with 11 bases spanning the gap.

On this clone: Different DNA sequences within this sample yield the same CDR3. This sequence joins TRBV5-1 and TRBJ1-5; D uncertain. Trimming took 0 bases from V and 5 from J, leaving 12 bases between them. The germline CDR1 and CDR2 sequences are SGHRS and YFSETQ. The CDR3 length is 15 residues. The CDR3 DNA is TGCGCCAGCAGCTTGGAGGGCAGCCAACATCAGCCCCAGCATTTT. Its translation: CASSLEGSQHQPQHF.

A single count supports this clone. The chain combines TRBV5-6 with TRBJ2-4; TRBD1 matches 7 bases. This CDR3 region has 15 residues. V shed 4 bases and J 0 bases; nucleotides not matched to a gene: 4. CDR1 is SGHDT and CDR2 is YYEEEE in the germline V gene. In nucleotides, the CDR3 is TGTGCCAGCAGCCCTAGGGGGCTAGCCAAAAACATTCAGTACTTC. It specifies CASSPRGLAKNIQYF.

The CDR3 loop is CASSSRGLAGDEQYF. The CDR3 DNA sequence: TGTGCCAGCAGCTCCAGGGGACTAGCGGGAGACGAGCAGTACTTC. The rearrangement links TRBV7-2 to TRBJ2-7; TRBD2 aligns across 14 bases. The junction had 4 bases not matched to a gene; V was cut back by 4 bases and J by 5 bases. The CDR3 sequence is 15 residues long. Germline lookup yields CDR1 SGHTA and CDR2 FQGNSA.

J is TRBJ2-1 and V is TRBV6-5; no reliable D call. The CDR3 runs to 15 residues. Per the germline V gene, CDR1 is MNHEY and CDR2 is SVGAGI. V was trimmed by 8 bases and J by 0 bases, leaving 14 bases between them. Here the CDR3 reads CASGPLAGSYNEQFF. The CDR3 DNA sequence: TGTGCCAGCGGGCCCCTCGCCGGCTCCTACAATGAGCAGTTCTTC.

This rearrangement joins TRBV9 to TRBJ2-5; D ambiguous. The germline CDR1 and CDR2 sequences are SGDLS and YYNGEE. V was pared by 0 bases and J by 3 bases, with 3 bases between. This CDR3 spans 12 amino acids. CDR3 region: CASSVGEETQYF. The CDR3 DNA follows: TGTGCCAGCAGCGTAGGGGAAGAGACCCAGTACTTC.

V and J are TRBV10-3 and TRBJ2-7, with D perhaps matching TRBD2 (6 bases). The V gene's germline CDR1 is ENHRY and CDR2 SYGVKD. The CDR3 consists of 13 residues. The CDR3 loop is CATRTGETYEQYF. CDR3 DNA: TGTGCTACCCGGACGGGGGAAACCTACGAGCAGTACTTC.

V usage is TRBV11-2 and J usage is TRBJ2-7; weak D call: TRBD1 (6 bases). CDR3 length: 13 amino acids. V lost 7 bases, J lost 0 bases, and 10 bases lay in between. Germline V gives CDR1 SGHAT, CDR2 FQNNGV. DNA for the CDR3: TGTGCCAGCACCACGACAGGCTCCTACGAGCAGTACTTC. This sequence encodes CASTTTGSYEQYF.

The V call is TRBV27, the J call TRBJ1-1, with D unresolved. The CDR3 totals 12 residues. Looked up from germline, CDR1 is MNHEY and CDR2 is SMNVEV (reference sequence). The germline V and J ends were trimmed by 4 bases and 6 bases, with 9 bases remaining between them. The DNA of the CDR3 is TGTGCCAGCAGTTCCATTCGAGCTGAAGCTTTCTTT. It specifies CASSSIRAEAFF.

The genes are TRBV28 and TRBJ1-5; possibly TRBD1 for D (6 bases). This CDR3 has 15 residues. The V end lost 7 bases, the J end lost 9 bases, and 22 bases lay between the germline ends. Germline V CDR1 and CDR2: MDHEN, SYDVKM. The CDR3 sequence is CASNPASGEGRPQHF. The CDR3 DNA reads TGTGCCAGCAACCCAGCGTCAGGGGAGGGTCGGCCCCAGCATTTT. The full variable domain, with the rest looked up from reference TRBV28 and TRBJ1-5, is DVKVTQSSRYLVKRTGEKVFLECVQDMDHENMFWYRQDPGLGLRLIYFSYDVKMKEKGDIPEGYSVSREKKERFSLILESASTNQTSMYLCASNPASGEGRPQHFGDGTRLSIL.

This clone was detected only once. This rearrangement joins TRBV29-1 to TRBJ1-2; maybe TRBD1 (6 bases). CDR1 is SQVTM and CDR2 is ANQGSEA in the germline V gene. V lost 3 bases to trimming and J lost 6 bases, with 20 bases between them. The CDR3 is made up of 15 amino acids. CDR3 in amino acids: CSVDRNLSGGDGYTF. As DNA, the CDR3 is TGCAGCGTTGATAGAAATTTATCGGGGGGCGATGGCTACACCTTC.

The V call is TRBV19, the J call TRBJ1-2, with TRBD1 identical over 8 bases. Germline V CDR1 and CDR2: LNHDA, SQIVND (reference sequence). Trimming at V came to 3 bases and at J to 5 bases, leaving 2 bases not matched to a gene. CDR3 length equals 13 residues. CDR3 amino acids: CASSIGQGYGYTF. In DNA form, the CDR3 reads TGTGCCAGTAGTATCGGACAGGGTTATGGCTACACCTTC.

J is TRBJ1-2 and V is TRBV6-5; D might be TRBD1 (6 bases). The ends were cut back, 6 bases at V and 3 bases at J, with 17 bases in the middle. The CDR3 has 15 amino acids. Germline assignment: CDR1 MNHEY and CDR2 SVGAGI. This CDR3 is CASRNRDAAYYGYTF. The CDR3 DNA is TGTGCCAGCAGAAACAGGGACGCGGCCTACTATGGCTACACCTTC.

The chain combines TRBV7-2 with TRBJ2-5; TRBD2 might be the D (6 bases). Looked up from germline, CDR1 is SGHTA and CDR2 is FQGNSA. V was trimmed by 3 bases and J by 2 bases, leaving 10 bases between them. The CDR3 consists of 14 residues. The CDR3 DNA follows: TGTGCCAGCAGCTTCATAGCGGCACAAGAGACCCAGTACTTC. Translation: CASSFIAAQETQYF. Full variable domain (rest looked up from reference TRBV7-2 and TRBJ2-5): GAGVSQSPSNKVTEKGKDVELRCDPISGHTALYWYRQSLGQGLEFLIYFQGNSAPDKSGLPSDRFSAERTGGSVSTLTIQRTQQEDSAVYLCASSFIAAQETQYFGPGTRLLVL.

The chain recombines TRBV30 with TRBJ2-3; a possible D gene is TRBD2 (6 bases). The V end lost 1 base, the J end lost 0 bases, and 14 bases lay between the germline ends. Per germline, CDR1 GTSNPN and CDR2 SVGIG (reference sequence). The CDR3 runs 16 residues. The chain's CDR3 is CAWSANFGSSTDTQYF. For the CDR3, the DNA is TGTGCCTGGAGTGCCAATTTCGGGAGCAGCACAGATACGCAGTATTTT.

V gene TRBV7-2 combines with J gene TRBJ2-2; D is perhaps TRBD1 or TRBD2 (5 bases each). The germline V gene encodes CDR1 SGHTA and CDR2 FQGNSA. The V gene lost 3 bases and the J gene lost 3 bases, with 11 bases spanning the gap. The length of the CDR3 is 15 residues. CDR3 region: CASSFFGGYTGELFF. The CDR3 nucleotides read TGTGCCAGCAGCTTTTTTGGGGGATACACCGGGGAGCTGTTTTTT.

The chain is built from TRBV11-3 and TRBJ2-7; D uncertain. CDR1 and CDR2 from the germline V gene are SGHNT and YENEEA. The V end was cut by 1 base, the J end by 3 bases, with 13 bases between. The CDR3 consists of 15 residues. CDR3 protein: CASSLGGSAIYEQYF. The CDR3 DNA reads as TGTGCCAGCAGCTTAGGGGGATCAGCAATCTACGAGCAGTACTTC.